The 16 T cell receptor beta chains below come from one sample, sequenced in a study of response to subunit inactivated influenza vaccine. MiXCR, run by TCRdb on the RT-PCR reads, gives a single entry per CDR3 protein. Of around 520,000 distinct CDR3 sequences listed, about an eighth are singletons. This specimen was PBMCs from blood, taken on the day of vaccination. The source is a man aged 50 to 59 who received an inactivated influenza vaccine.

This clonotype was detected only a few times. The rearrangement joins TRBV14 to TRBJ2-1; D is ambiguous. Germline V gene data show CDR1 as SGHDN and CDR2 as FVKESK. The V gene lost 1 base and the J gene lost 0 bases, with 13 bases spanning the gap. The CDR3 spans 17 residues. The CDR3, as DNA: TGTGCCAGCAGCCAAGGTCTGACGAAGAGCTCCTACAATGAGCAGTTCTTC. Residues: CASSQGLTKSSYNEQFF.

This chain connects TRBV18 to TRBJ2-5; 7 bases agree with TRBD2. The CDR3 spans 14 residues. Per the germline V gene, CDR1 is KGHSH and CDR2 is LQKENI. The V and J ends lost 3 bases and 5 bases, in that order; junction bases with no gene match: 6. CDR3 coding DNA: TGTGCCAGCTCACCCAGGAATAGCGGGGAGACCCAGTACTTC. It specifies CASSPRNSGETQYF.

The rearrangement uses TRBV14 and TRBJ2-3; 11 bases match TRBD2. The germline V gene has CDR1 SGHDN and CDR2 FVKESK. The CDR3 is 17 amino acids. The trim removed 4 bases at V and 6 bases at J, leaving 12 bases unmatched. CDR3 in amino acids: CASSPNPVLAGVDTQYF. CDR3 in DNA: TGTGCCAGCAGCCCAAACCCTGTACTAGCGGGGGTTGATACGCAGTATTTT.

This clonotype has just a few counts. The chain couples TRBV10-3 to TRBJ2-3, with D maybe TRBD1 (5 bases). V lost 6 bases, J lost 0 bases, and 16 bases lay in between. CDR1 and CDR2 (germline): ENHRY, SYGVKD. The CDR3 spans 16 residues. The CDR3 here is CAIRGSQGTSTDTQYF. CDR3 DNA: TGTGCCATCAGGGGCAGCCAGGGAACTAGCACAGATACGCAGTATTTT.

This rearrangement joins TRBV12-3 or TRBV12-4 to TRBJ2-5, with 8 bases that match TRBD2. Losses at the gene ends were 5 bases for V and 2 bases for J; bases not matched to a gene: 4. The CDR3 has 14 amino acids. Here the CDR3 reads CASSPGLAQETQYF. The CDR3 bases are TGTGCCAGCAGTCCTGGACTAGCTCAAGAGACCCAGTACTTC.

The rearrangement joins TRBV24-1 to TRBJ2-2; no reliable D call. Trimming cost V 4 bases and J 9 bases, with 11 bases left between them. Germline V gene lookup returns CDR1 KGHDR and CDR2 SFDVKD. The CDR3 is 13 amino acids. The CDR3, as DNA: TGTGCCACCAGTGAGGCACGGACCCGGGAGCTGTTTTTT. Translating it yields CATSEARTRELFF.

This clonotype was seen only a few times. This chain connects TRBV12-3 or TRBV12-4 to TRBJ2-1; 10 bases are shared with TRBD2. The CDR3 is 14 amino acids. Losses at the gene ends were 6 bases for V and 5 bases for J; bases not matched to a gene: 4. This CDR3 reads CASRPGTSDNEQFF. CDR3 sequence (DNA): TGTGCCAGCAGGCCCGGGACTAGCGACAATGAGCAGTTCTTC.

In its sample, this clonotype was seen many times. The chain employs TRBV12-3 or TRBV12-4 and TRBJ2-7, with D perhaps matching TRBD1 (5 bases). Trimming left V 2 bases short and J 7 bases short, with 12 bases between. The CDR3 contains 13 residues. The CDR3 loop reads CASSLLTGPEQYF. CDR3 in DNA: TGTGCCAGCAGTTTATTAACAGGCCCAGAGCAGTACTTC.

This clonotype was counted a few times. The CDR3 DNA reads TGTGCCAGCAGGCCCGGGGGAAACTTATACGAGCAGTACTTC. This translates into CASRPGGNLYEQYF. This chain uses TRBV12-3 or TRBV12-4 with TRBJ2-7, with D possibly matching TRBD2 (6 bases). The CDR3 contains 14 residues. V lost 6 bases and J 4 bases, leaving 16 bases between the germline ends.

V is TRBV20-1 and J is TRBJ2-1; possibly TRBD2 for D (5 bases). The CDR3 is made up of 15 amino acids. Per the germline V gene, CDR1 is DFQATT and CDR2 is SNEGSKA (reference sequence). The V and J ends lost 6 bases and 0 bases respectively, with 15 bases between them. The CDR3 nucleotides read TGCAGTGCCCAAAGAGGGCGAGGCTCCTACAATGAGCAGTTCTTC. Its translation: CSAQRGRGSYNEQFF.

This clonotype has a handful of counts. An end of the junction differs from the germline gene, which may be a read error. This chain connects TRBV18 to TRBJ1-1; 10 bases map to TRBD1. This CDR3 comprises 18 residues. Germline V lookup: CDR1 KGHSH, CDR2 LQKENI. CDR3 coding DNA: TGTGCCAGCTCAACACCCGGGACAGGGGTCGGTAAGAACACTGAAGCTTTCTTT. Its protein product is CASSTPGTGVGKNTEAFF.

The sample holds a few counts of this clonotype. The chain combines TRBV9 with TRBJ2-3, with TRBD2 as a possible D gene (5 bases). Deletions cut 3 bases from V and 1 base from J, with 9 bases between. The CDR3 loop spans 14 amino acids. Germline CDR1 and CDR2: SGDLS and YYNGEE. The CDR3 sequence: CASSGRGRTDTQYF. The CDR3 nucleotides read TGTGCCAGCAGCGGCAGAGGGCGCACAGATACGCAGTATTTT.

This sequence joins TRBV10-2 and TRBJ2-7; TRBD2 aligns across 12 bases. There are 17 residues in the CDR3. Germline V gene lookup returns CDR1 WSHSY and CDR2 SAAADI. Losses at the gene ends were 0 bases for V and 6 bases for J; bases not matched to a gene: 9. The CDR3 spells CASSESRLAGGFGEQYF. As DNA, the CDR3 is TGCGCCAGCAGTGAGTCGAGGCTAGCGGGGGGGTTTGGCGAGCAGTACTTC.

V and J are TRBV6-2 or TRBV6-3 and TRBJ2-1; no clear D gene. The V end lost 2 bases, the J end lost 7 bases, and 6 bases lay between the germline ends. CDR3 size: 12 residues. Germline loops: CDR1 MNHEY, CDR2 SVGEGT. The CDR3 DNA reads TGTGCCAGCAGTTACGAGAATAATGAGCAGTTCTTC. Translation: CASSYENNEQFF.

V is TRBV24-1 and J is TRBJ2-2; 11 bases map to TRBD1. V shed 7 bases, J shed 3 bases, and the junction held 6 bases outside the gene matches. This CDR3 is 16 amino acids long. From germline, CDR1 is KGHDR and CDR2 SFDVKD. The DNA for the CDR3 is TGTGCCACCAGCAAGACGGACAGGGGGCACACCGGGGAGCTGTTTTTT. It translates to CATSKTDRGHTGELFF.

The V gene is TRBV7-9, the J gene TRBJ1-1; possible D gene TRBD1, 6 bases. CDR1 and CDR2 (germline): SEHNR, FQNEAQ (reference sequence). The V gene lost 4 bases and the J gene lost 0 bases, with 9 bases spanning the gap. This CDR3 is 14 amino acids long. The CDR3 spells CASSSDSMNTEAFF. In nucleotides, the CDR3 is TGTGCCAGCAGCTCGGACAGCATGAACACTGAAGCTTTCTTT. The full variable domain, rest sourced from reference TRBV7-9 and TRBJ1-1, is DTGVSQNPRHKITKRGQNVTFRCDPISEHNRLYWYRQTLGQGPEFLTYFQNEAQLEKSRLLSDRFSAERPKGSFSTLEIQRTEQGDSAMYLCASSSDSMNTEAFFGQGTRLTVV.